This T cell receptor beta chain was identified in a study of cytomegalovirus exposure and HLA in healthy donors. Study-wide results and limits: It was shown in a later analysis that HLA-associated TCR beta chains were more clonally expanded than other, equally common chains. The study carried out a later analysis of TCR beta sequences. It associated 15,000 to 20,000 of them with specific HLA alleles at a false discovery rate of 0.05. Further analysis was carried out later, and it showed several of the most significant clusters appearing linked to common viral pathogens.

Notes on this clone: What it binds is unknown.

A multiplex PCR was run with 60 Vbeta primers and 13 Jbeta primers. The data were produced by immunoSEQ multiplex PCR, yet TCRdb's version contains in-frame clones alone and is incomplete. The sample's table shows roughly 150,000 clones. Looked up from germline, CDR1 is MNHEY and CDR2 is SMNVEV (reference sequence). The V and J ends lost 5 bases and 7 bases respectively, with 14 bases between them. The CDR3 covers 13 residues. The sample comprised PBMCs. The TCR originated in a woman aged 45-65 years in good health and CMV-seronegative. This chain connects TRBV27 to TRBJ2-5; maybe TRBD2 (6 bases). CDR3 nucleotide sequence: TGTGCCAGCAGTAGGGACTGGGCAGGGACCCAGTACTTC. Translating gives CASSRDWAGTQYF.